This T cell receptor (beta chain) was identified during a study of technical replicates of blood from a few donors. The CDR3 runs to 16 residues. Germline V gene lookup returns CDR1 MDHEN and CDR2 SYDVKM. V was clipped by 5 bases and J by 0 bases; unmatched bases: 10. Clones were read by immunoSEQ multiplex PCR, and TCRdb kept only the in-frame ones, dropping some. The sample has some 64,000 clones; 95% to 98% are singletons. The chain recombines TRBV28 with TRBJ2-7, with TRBD1 matching 7 bases. The origin of this receptor is a human donor in good health. The specimen sequenced was T cells isolated from PBMCs. The CDR3: CASSPRQGLSSYEQYF. For the CDR3, the DNA is TGTGCCAGCAGTCCACGACAGGGATTATCCTCCTACGAGCAGTACTTC.